What follows are 14 T cell receptor beta chains derived from one specimen sequenced in a study of identical twins. MiXCR, applied by TCRdb to the 5' RACE reads, yields one record per CDR3 protein. The data hold over 200,000 distinct CDR3 sequences, with around a tenth observed a single time. Sample: memory (CD45RO+) T cells sorted from blood. Receptors originate from a woman younger than 35 in good health.

This clonotype was seen at least ten times. The chain links TRBV7-2 to TRBJ2-1, with 9 positions matching TRBD1. From germline, CDR1 is SGHTA and CDR2 FQGNSA. J was trimmed by 7 bases and V by 4 bases; bases with no gene match: 8. CDR3 size: 15 residues. The CDR3 nucleotides read TGTGCCAGCAGCTCCGACAGGGGGTGGGGGAATGAGCAGTTCTTC. The encoded protein is CASSSDRGWGNEQFF.

The chain carries TRBV20-1 and TRBJ1-1, with 7 bases matching TRBD1. The CDR3 covers 15 residues. Germline lookup yields CDR1 DFQATT and CDR2 SNEGSKA (reference sequence). The V and J ends lost 3 bases and 1 base, in that order; junction bases with no gene match: 8. CDR3 in DNA: TGCAGTGCTAGTATTCTTGGACAGGCGAACACTGAAGCTTTCTTT. Amino acid sequence: CSASILGQANTEAFF.

This clonotype was observed a few times. The chain combines TRBV28 with TRBJ2-7, with D uncertain. V was shortened by 5 bases and J by 2 bases, with 13 bases between the two germline ends. The CDR3 runs 14 residues. Germline V CDR1 and CDR2: MDHEN, SYDVKM. CDR3 residues: CASSPPDQTYEQYF. Here the CDR3 DNA reads TGTGCCAGCAGTCCTCCGGACCAAACCTACGAGCAGTACTTC. The complete variable domain, with remaining parts taken from reference TRBV28 and TRBJ2-7, reads DVKVTQSSRYLVKRTGEKVFLECVQDMDHENMFWYRQDPGLGLRLIYFSYDVKMKEKGDIPEGYSVSREKKERFSLILESASTNQTSMYLCASSPPDQTYEQYFGPGTRLTVT.

The rearrangement uses TRBV12-3 or TRBV12-4 and TRBJ2-1; D possibly corresponds to TRBD2 (5 bases). Trimming left V 1 base short and J 8 bases short, with 18 bases between. This CDR3 spans 16 amino acids. DNA for the CDR3: TGTGCCAGCAGTTTAGGCCGGTTTACTAGGACGGATGAGCAGTTCTTC. Residues: CASSLGRFTRTDEQFF.

In this sample, this clonotype turned up many times. The CDR3 protein is CANSKGPLSQAFF. The CDR3 DNA reads TGTGCCAACAGCAAGGGCCCCCTGAGTCAAGCTTTCTTT. The chain is built from TRBV10-3 and TRBJ1-1; no firm D call. Germline assignment: CDR1 ENHRY and CDR2 SYGVKD. The CDR3 spans 13 residues. V lost 10 bases, J lost 9 bases, and 21 bases lay in between.

The chain uses TRBV12-3 or TRBV12-4 and TRBJ1-1; D unresolved. Between the trimmed V and J ends, which lost 5 bases and 7 bases, there was a span of 17 bases. This CDR3 region has 14 residues. CDR3 bases: TGTGCCAGCAGTCCCGGGTTGGGCGGGGTTGAAGCTTTCTTT. Translated: CASSPGLGGVEAFF.

The chain uses TRBV27 and TRBJ2-1; D perhaps matches TRBD1 (6 bases). The CDR3 length is 15 residues. The V gene lost 6 bases and the J gene lost 0 bases, with 12 bases spanning the gap. CDR1 and CDR2 from the germline V gene are MNHEY and SMNVEV (reference sequence). CDR3 coding DNA: TGTGCCAGCAGGGGACAAGGGGGCTCCTACAATGAGCAGTTCTTC. It translates to CASRGQGGSYNEQFF.

This clonotype came up many times. This chain joins TRBV12-3 or TRBV12-4 and TRBJ1-5, with 7 bases identical to TRBD1. The CDR3 runs 14 residues. V gave up 5 bases and J gave up 1 base; unmatched junction bases: 2. CDR3 amino acids: CASSRGQSNQPQHF. In DNA form, the CDR3 reads TGTGCCAGCAGTCGGGGACAGAGCAATCAGCCCCAGCATTTT.

This clonotype was observed a handful of times. The chain is built from TRBV5-1 and TRBJ2-3; 11 positions agree with TRBD2. The CDR3 contains 17 residues. Germline loops: CDR1 SGHRS, CDR2 YFSETQ. V trimming: 4 bases; J trimming: 5 bases; junction bases outside the gene matches: 12. In nucleotides, the CDR3 is TGCGCCAGCAGCCGTACTAGCGGGGGTCATCAAGGAGATACGCAGTATTTT. It yields the protein CASSRTSGGHQGDTQYF.

In its sample, this clonotype was seen many times. The J gene is TRBJ2-7, the V gene TRBV5-1; D may be TRBD1 (6 bases). The V end was cut by 1 base, the J end by 3 bases, with 8 bases between. The V gene's germline CDR1 is SGHRS and CDR2 YFSETQ. The CDR3 sequence is 13 residues long. The CDR3 sequence is CASSLNRDYEQYF. The CDR3 DNA reads as TGCGCCAGCAGCTTGAACAGGGACTACGAGCAGTACTTC.

The gene calls are TRBV7-6 and TRBJ1-3, with unresolved D. The V and J ends lost 2 bases and 0 bases respectively, with 5 bases between them. Germline V gene data show CDR1 as SGHVS and CDR2 as FNYEAQ. This CDR3 is 14 amino acids long. The CDR3: CASSLTLSGNTIYF. CDR3 coding DNA: TGTGCCAGCAGCTTAACGCTCTCTGGAAACACCATATATTTT. Based on the CDR3 plus reference TRBV7-6 and TRBJ1-3, the full variable domain is GAGVSQSPRYKVTKRGQDVALRCDPISGHVSLYWYRQALGQGPEFLTYFNYEAQQDKSGLPNDRFSAERPEGSISTLTIQRTEQRDSAMYRCASSLTLSGNTIYFGEGSWLTVV.

The chain employs TRBV11-2 and TRBJ2-2, with D possibly TRBD1 on 6 matching bases. Trimming pared 0 bases from V and 0 bases from J, leaving 14 bases between. The CDR3 is made up of 18 amino acids. The V gene's germline CDR1 is SGHAT and CDR2 FQNNGV. CDR3 sequence (DNA): TGTGCCAGCAGCTTAGATAGATTGGGACAAGCGAACACCGGGGAGCTGTTTTTT. Translated, it gives CASSLDRLGQANTGELFF.

This chain connects TRBV5-1 to TRBJ1-1; TRBD1 is a possible D gene (5 bases). Per the germline V gene, CDR1 is SGHRS and CDR2 is YFSETQ. The CDR3 spans 14 residues. Between the trimmed V and J ends, which lost 3 bases and 1 base, there was a span of 10 bases. CDR3 region: CASSSQVTNTEAFF. The DNA for the CDR3 is TGCGCCAGCAGCTCACAGGTGACGAACACTGAAGCTTTCTTT.

This clonotype appeared a few times. The CDR3 loop reads CASSLFLPGQASGANVLTF. CDR3 DNA sequence: TGCGCCAGCAGCCTTTTCCTCCCAGGACAGGCCTCTGGGGCCAACGTCCTGACTTTC. V is TRBV4-3 and J is TRBJ2-6; 7 bases match TRBD1. This CDR3 has 19 residues. The V and J ends lost 4 bases and 0 bases, in that order; junction bases with no gene match: 12. Looked up from germline, CDR1 is LGHNA and CDR2 is YSLEER.